The 15 T cell receptor beta chains reported below all come from one sample, sequenced in a study of blood T cells in healthy people across ages. Next came a second PCR, run for about 7 to 11 cycles, which used a sample-barcoded 5' primer along with a J-beta primer mix. TCRdb reprocessed the 5' RACE reads via MiXCR and lists one record per CDR3 protein. The table lists roughly 730,000 distinct CDR3 sequences, roughly three fifths of them singletons. Specimen: blood. Receptors were obtained from a man in his forties in good health.

This sequence joins TRBV7-2 and TRBJ2-3; 7 positions agree with TRBD2. CDR3 length: 16 residues. Trimming cost V 2 bases and J 2 bases; bases outside gene matches: 7. Germline-derived CDR1 and CDR2 are SGHTA and FQGNSA. CDR3 bases: TGTGCCAGCAGCTTACGGCGAAGCGGGAACACAGATACGCAGTATTTT. Its protein product is CASSLRRSGNTDTQYF.

This clonotype appeared a few times. This chain joins TRBV3-1 and TRBJ2-3; D possibly corresponds to TRBD2 (5 bases). V gave up 1 base and J gave up 6 bases, with 8 bases separating them. Germline CDR1 LGHDT, CDR2 YNNKEL (reference sequence). This CDR3 spans 13 amino acids. CDR3 protein: CASSQVGEDTQYF. DNA of the CDR3: TGTGCCAGCAGCCAAGTTGGGGAGGATACGCAGTATTTT.

This sequence joins TRBV20-1 and TRBJ2-7; TRBD1 matches at 9 bases. The J call is uncertain, as TRBJ2-5 better fits the DNA end. The CDR3 spans 13 residues. The germline V gene has CDR1 DFQATT and CDR2 SNEGSKA (reference sequence). The CDR3 bases are TGCAGTGCTGGGGACAGGGTGCGGGAGACCCAGTACTTC. Protein product: CSAGDRVRETQYF.

The chain combines TRBV7-2 with TRBJ2-6, with TRBD1 identical over 9 bases. V lost 4 bases to trimming and J lost 3 bases; unmatched junction nucleotides: 10. The CDR3 is 18 amino acids. Germline V gene data show CDR1 as SGHTA and CDR2 as FQGNSA. The CDR3 DNA follows: TGTGCCAGCAGCTCCCAGGCGGGGACAGGGAGTGGGGCCAACGTCCTGACTTTC. Translating it yields CASSSQAGTGSGANVLTF.

The chain uses TRBV20-1 and TRBJ2-7; D remains unclear. Germline CDR1 DFQATT, CDR2 SNEGSKA (reference sequence). The CDR3 spans 12 residues. With 6 bases removed from V and 3 bases from J, the gap between germline ends came to 12 bases. The CDR3 loop is CSAPDKIYEQYF. The CDR3 DNA is TGCAGTGCCCCAGACAAAATCTACGAGCAGTACTTC.

This clonotype turned up a few times. The chain is built from TRBV27 and TRBJ1-1; 8 bases map to TRBD1. Germline CDR1 is MNHEY and CDR2 is SMNVEV (reference sequence). The V and J ends lost 6 bases and 1 base, in that order; junction bases with no gene match: 7. This CDR3 has 15 amino acids. The chain's CDR3 is CASSTPDRGNTEAFF. In DNA form, the CDR3 reads TGTGCCAGCAGCACACCCGACAGGGGGAACACTGAAGCTTTCTTT.

The chain links TRBV9 to TRBJ2-3; D not resolved. This CDR3 has 13 amino acids. CDR1 SGDLS and CDR2 YYNGEE come from the germline V gene. Trimming pared 4 bases from V and 8 bases from J, leaving 14 bases between. CDR3 sequence reads: CASSSRWSITQYF. The CDR3 DNA follows: TGTGCCAGCAGCAGCCGCTGGAGCATTACGCAGTATTTT.

The gene calls are TRBV20-1 and TRBJ2-5, with D perhaps TRBD1 or TRBD2 (5 bases each). The DNA end is a closer match to TRBJ2-7, so the J assignment may be wrong. The CDR3 sequence is 13 residues long. Germline V gene sequence: CDR1 DFQATT, CDR2 SNEGSKA (reference sequence). The CDR3, as DNA: TGCAGTGTCTCGGGAAGACAGAACTACGAGCAGTACTTC. This codes for CSVSGRQNYEQYF.

There are a few counts of this clonotype. The rearrangement joins TRBV28 to TRBJ2-7; D perhaps matches TRBD1 (5 bases). Germline assignment: CDR1 MDHEN and CDR2 SYDVKM. CDR3 size: 12 residues. V gave up 6 bases and J gave up 6 bases, with 12 bases separating them. CDR3 sequence reads: CASRPRVSEQYF. CDR3 in DNA: TGTGCCAGCAGGCCCAGGGTCAGCGAGCAGTACTTC.

This clonotype occurred a few times. This sequence joins TRBV9 and TRBJ2-6; D call uncertain. CDR1 is SGDLS, CDR2 YYNGEE, per germline. The CDR3 is 15 residues long. V lost 0 bases, J lost 2 bases, and 6 bases lay in between. This CDR3 reads CASSVVSPGANVLTF. The CDR3 DNA reads as TGTGCCAGCAGCGTAGTATCCCCTGGGGCCAACGTCCTGACTTTC. Full variable domain (rest looked up from reference TRBV9 and TRBJ2-6): DSGVTQTPKHLITATGQRVTLRCSPRSGDLSVYWYQQSLDQGLQFLIQYYNGEERAKGNILERFSAQQFPDLHSELNLSSLELGDSALYFCASSVVSPGANVLTFGAGSRLTVL.

V gene TRBV7-6 combines with J gene TRBJ2-5, with D tentatively TRBD2 (5 bases). The CDR3 totals 15 residues. Trimming removed 5 bases at V and 5 bases at J, with 18 bases between. Germline V gene lookup returns CDR1 SGHVS and CDR2 FNYEAQ. The CDR3: CASSQTPGNWETQYF. As DNA, the CDR3 is TGTGCCAGCAGCCAAACCCCCGGGAATTGGGAGACCCAGTACTTC.

V usage is TRBV27 and J usage is TRBJ1-6; D might be TRBD1 (6 bases). Germline V lookup: CDR1 MNHEY, CDR2 SMNVEV (reference sequence). CDR3 length equals 15 residues. The V and J ends lost 6 bases and 8 bases respectively, with 17 bases between them. The CDR3 DNA reads TGTGCCAGCAGAAACAGGGCCCTCCTGGATTCACCCCTCCACTTT. Protein product: CASRNRALLDSPLHF.

The gene calls are TRBV29-1 and TRBJ2-4; 10 nucleotides agree with TRBD2. The DNA end lines up better with TRBJ2-5; the J call may be wrong. Germline values: CDR1 SQVTM, CDR2 ANQGSEA. There are 14 residues in the CDR3. This chain's CDR3 is CSVVELAGQETQYF. The DNA of the CDR3 is TGCAGCGTTGTAGAACTAGCGGGGCAAGAGACCCAGTACTTC.

The V and J genes are TRBV20-1 and TRBJ2-5, with a possible D match to TRBD2 (7 bases). The CDR3 has 14 amino acids. V was shortened by 6 bases and J by 4 bases, with 18 bases between the two germline ends. Germline values: CDR1 DFQATT, CDR2 SNEGSKA (reference sequence). The CDR3 is CSARTAGRVETQYF. CDR3 sequence (DNA): TGCAGTGCGAGGACAGCGGGGCGGGTAGAGACCCAGTACTTC.

This clonotype was counted only a few times. The chain links TRBV7-6 to TRBJ2-7, with 11 positions matching TRBD2. Germline loops: CDR1 SGHVS, CDR2 FNYEAQ. The CDR3 spans 16 residues. J gave up 0 bases and V 4 bases, and 5 bases lay outside the gene matches. The CDR3 region has the DNA TGTGCCAGCAGCTCGGGGACTAGCGGAGACTCCTACGAGCAGTACTTC. Its protein is CASSSGTSGDSYEQYF.